These 5 T cell receptor beta chains were all obtained from the same sample, sequenced in a study of tissue T cells after allogeneic stem cell transplantation. Specified time point: mouse harvest day 14 after allogeneic transplant. Mouse grafts combined 10^7 T-cell-depleted bone marrow cells with 10^6 splenic CD5+ T cells. TCRdb keeps only in-frame clones here, not all; method: immunoSEQ multiplex PCR. The table records 7,500 to 8,500 clones, roughly a third of them present only once. The sample was skin. These TCRs come from a female BALB/c mouse given C57BL/6 T cells with graft-versus-host disease after an allogeneic hematopoietic cell transplant.

The sample holds a few counts of this clone. Genes and germline are mouse. The read terminates 1 residue before the CDR3 end, so the remaining end is supplied by the germline J gene. The chain carries TRBV3 and TRBJ1-4; D gene ambiguous. Germline V CDR1 and CDR2: SNHLY, FYNGKV (reference sequence). Between the trimmed V and J ends, which lost 5 bases and 0 bases, there was a span of 7 bases. This CDR3 region has 14 residues. The CDR3 bases that were read are TGTGCCAGCAGCCGACAATTTTCCAACGAAAGATTATTT. It translates to CASSRQFSNERLF. From start to end, the CDR3 is CASSRQFSNERLFF.

This clone was seen more than once but under ten times. Each gene name is a mouse one. The CDR3 end falls 1 residue outside the read, so it is completed with the germline J gene. This sequence joins TRBV26 and TRBJ2-1, with TRBD2 matching over 7 bases. Germline CDR1 KGHPV, CDR2 FQNQEV (reference sequence). V dropped 4 bases and J dropped 3; count of bases not matched to a gene: 3. The CDR3 loop spans 14 amino acids. The CDR3 DNA, read in part, is TGTGCCAGCAGTCCTCTGGGGGTCTATGCTGAGCAGTTC. Its protein product is CASSPLGVYAEQF. From start to end, the CDR3 is CASSPLGVYAEQFF.

On this clone itself: Genes and germline come from the mouse. The DNA ends 1 residue before the CDR3 does, and the rest of the CDR3 is filled in from the germline J gene. The rearrangement uses TRBV13-3 and TRBJ2-1; D ambiguous. This CDR3 comprises 15 residues. V lost 0 bases and J lost 0, with 7 bases in between. CDR1 is NNHDY and CDR2 is SYVADS in the germline V gene. CDR3 DNA (partial): TGTGCCAGCAGTGATGACGCACCTAACTATGCTGAGCAGTTC. It codes for CASSDDAPNYAEQF. From start to end, the CDR3 is CASSDDAPNYAEQFF.

This clone appeared a few times. Gene labels here are mouse ones. Sequencing ends 1 residue short of the CDR3 end; the germline J gene provides the rest. This chain links TRBV15 with TRBJ2-7, with 7 nucleotides matching TRBD2. This CDR3 is built from 14 residues. Germline CDR1 reads SGHND; CDR2 reads FRSKSL. V lost 1 base to trimming and J lost 3 bases; unmatched junction nucleotides: 3. Incomplete CDR3 DNA: TGTGCCAGCAGTTTAGAGAACTGGGGCTATGAACAGTAC. This translates into CASSLENWGYEQY. The CDR3, in full, reads CASSLENWGYEQYF. The full variable domain, completed using reference TRBV15 and TRBJ2-7, is DAGVTQTPRHEVAEKGQTIILKCEPVSGHNDLFWYRQTKIQGLELLSYFRSKSLMEDGGAFKDRFKAEMLNSSFSTLKIQPTEPKDSAVYLCASSLENWGYEQYFGPGTRLTVL.

Concerning this clone: Genes here carry mouse names. The read is 1 residue too short to cover the CDR3 end, so that end is filled in from the germline J gene. The chain links TRBV26 to TRBJ2-3; 7 bases are shared with TRBD1. V shed 2 bases, J shed 0 bases, and the junction held 2 bases outside the gene matches. Germline CDR1 is KGHPV and CDR2 is FQNQEV (reference sequence). The CDR3 has 15 residues. Partial CDR3 DNA: TGTGCCAGCAGTCTGGGGACAGCTAGTGCAGAAACGCTGTAT. This gives the protein CASSLGTASAETLY. The complete CDR3 protein is CASSLGTASAETLYF.